This T cell receptor (beta chain) comes out of a study of blood T cell repertoires in COVID-19. Study context: Acute and convalescent COVID-19 specimens originated in the United States, Italy and Spain. PBMCs, B-cell-depleted T cells, or T cells were the source of the cDNA or gDNA that made up the material.

In the authors' workflow: Amplified reference gene primers provided the basis for estimating nucleated cell counts. Libraries were prepared by immunoSEQ multiplex PCR; TCRdb keeps only in-frame clonotypes and omits some of them. V and J calls and clone size are copied from that table; D and trimming were computed from the DNA. The data hold 150,000 to 200,000 clones, with around 80% observed a single time. Material for sequencing was peripheral blood. The source of this sequence is a human donor with acute or convalescent COVID-19. The donor label of this sample is uncertain.

CDR3 in amino acids: CASSQGQGLYNEQFF. The CDR3 bases are TGCGCCAGCAGCCAGGGACAGGGGCTTTACAATGAGCAGTTCTTC. The chain uses TRBV5-1 and TRBJ2-1, with 10 bases that match TRBD1. Trimming removed 4 bases from V and 4 bases from J; junction bases left unmatched: 5. Per the germline V gene, CDR1 is SGHRS and CDR2 is YFSETQ. This CDR3 region has 15 residues.